This entry lists 14 T cell receptor beta chains sequenced from one sample in a study of blood T cell repertoires in COVID-19. The protocol was immunoSEQ multiplex PCR, while the TCRdb copy is restricted to in-frame clones and leaves out a portion. The table includes some 130,000 clones, approximately 80% detected once. Material for sequencing was peripheral blood. All receptors come from an elderly woman with acute or convalescent COVID-19.

The chain is built from TRBV7-3 and TRBJ2-1; possibly TRBD1 for D (5 bases). The CDR3 covers 15 residues. Trimming took off 6 bases at V and 1 base at J, with 13 bases between the two ends. From germline, CDR1 is SGHTA and CDR2 FQGTGA. The CDR3 region is CASSPQASSYNEQFF. CDR3 nucleotides: TGTGCCAGCAGTCCACAGGCGTCGTCCTACAATGAGCAGTTCTTC.

V is TRBV7-9 and J is TRBJ1-2; 12 bases line up with TRBD1. Germline values: CDR1 SEHNR, CDR2 FQNEAQ (reference sequence). V shed 4 bases and J 14 bases; nucleotides not matched to a gene: 11. This CDR3 has 14 residues. This chain's CDR3 is CASSSNTGQGADTF. The CDR3 coding sequence is TGTGCCAGCAGCTCCAATACGGGACAGGGGGCTGATACCTTC.

Worth noting for this clone: The sample contains more than one DNA sequence encoding this CDR3. The chain employs TRBV7-2 and TRBJ2-5, with unresolved D. The CDR3 is made up of 13 amino acids. CDR1 SGHTA and CDR2 FQGNSA come from the germline V gene. The V end lost 1 base, the J end lost 3 bases, and 6 bases lay between the germline ends. CDR3 in DNA: TGTGCCAGCAGCTTAGTAAGAGAAGAGACCCAGTACTTC. Translating it yields CASSLVREETQYF.

J is TRBJ2-7 and V is TRBV30; 7 positions agree with TRBD1. This CDR3 spans 15 amino acids. Trimming took 0 bases from V and 5 from J; bases not matched to a gene: 10. Germline V gene sequence: CDR1 GTSNPN, CDR2 SVGIG (reference sequence). CDR3 sequence: CAWSVIGGRYHEQYF. The CDR3 DNA follows: TGTGCCTGGAGTGTAATAGGGGGCCGTTATCACGAGCAGTACTTC.

CDR3 loop: CASSQGDTGGEKLFF. CDR3 DNA: TGTGCCAGCAGCCAAGGGGACACCGGTGGTGAAAAACTGTTTTTT. The genes are TRBV3-1 (or the pseudogene TRBV3-2) and TRBJ1-4, with TRBD1 as a possible D gene (6 bases). The CDR3 is 15 residues long. V lost 1 base, J lost 7 bases, and 13 bases lay in between. Germline CDR1 is LGHDT and CDR2 is YNNKEL (reference sequence).

The V and J genes are TRBV14 and TRBJ1-2; 8 bases match TRBD1. The CDR3 is 14 amino acids. Germline V gene data show CDR1 as SGHDN and CDR2 as FVKESK. Germline trimming cut 3 bases from V and 4 bases from J; bases unmatched to any gene: 4. This chain's CDR3 is CASSQRQGSYGYTF. CDR3 DNA sequence: TGTGCCAGCAGCCAGAGACAGGGGAGCTATGGCTACACCTTC.

The chain recombines TRBV20-1 with TRBJ2-7; 13 positions agree with TRBD2. After removal of 3 bases from V and 3 bases from J, the junction contained 8 bases not matched to a gene. CDR3 length equals 16 residues. Germline CDR1 and CDR2: DFQATT and SNEGSKA (reference sequence). The CDR3 nucleotides are TGCAGTGCTAGTTCGGGACTAGCGGGAACCCACTACGAGCAGTACTTC. The encoded protein is CSASSGLAGTHYEQYF.

Comment on this clone: Other DNA sequences from this sample encode an identical CDR3 as well. The chain is built from TRBV30 and TRBJ2-7, with D possibly being TRBD2 (5 bases). The V end was cut by 0 bases, the J end by 7 bases, with 7 bases between. This CDR3 has 11 residues. Looked up from germline, CDR1 is GTSNPN and CDR2 is SVGIG (reference sequence). The CDR3 loop is CAWSVGGEQYF. The CDR3 DNA follows: TGTGCCTGGAGTGTAGGCGGGGAGCAGTACTTC.

The chain carries TRBV20-1 and TRBJ2-7; no clear D gene. V lost 4 bases, J lost 5 bases, and 9 bases lay in between. CDR1 is DFQATT, CDR2 SNEGSKA, per germline (reference sequence). The CDR3 runs 11 residues. CDR3 protein: CSAMKRDEQYF. The CDR3 coding sequence is TGCAGTGCTATGAAAAGAGACGAGCAGTACTTC.

This sequence joins TRBV5-1 and TRBJ2-3, with 9 positions matching TRBD1. Germline lookup yields CDR1 SGHRS and CDR2 YFSETQ. The CDR3 sequence is 15 residues long. Germline trimming cut 4 bases from V and 0 bases from J; bases unmatched to any gene: 3. The CDR3 sequence: CASSTGTGSTDTQYF. The CDR3, as DNA: TGCGCCAGCAGCACCGGGACAGGGAGCACAGATACGCAGTATTTT.

The rearrangement links TRBV4-1 to TRBJ2-5; 8 nucleotides line up with TRBD2. V shed 0 bases, J shed 4 bases, and the junction held 7 bases outside the gene matches. Germline V CDR1 and CDR2: MGHRA, YSYEKL. The CDR3 totals 16 residues. The CDR3 DNA reads as TGCGCCAGCAGCCAAGATCAGCGAGCGGGGGTAGAGACCCAGTACTTC. It encodes CASSQDQRAGVETQYF.

This clone showed up just a few times. This rearrangement joins TRBV19 to TRBJ1-2, with a tentative D call TRBD1 (5 bases). This CDR3 is built from 12 residues. CDR1 LNHDA and CDR2 SQIVND come from the germline V gene (reference sequence). Deletions cut 3 bases from V and 4 bases from J, with 6 bases between. In DNA form, the CDR3 reads TGTGCCAGTAGTATGGGGCCCTATGGCTACACCTTC. This translates into CASSMGPYGYTF.

The CDR3, as DNA: TGTGCCAGCAGCTCCGGACAGAACTATGGCTACACCTTC. It codes for CASSSGQNYGYTF. The V and J genes are TRBV7-9 and TRBJ1-2; D might be TRBD1 (6 bases). V lost 4 bases and J 2 bases, leaving 8 bases between the germline ends. The CDR3 runs 13 residues. Looked up from germline, CDR1 is SEHNR and CDR2 is FQNEAQ (reference sequence).

J is TRBJ2-5 and V is TRBV5-1, with 8 bases matching TRBD2. Looked up from germline, CDR1 is SGHRS and CDR2 is YFSETQ. Trimming took 4 bases from V and 5 from J; bases not matched to a gene: 4. This CDR3 is 13 amino acids long. CDR3 in amino acids: CASSPTSGETQYF. CDR3 coding DNA: TGCGCCAGCAGCCCTACTAGCGGCGAGACCCAGTACTTC.